This T cell receptor (beta chain) comes out of a study of cytomegalovirus exposure and HLA in healthy donors. This clone was detected a few times. Per the germline V gene, CDR1 is MNHEY and CDR2 is SMNVEV (reference sequence). CDR3 size: 17 residues. V shed 6 bases and J 7 bases; nucleotides not matched to a gene: 14. The PCR employed 60 Vbeta primers together with 13 Jbeta primers. Data came from immunoSEQ multiplex PCR; TCRdb stores just in-frame clones and leaves some out. Of roughly 120,000 clones in the sample, more than 70% were seen once. The rearrangement links TRBV27 to TRBJ1-5, with TRBD1 matching over 11 bases. The origin of this receptor is a man aged 50-60 years in good health and CMV-seronegative. The material sequenced was PBMCs. CDR3 nucleotide sequence: TGTGCCAGCAGCCCAGCCGGTGGACAGGGGGCAAGCCAGCCCCAGCATTTT. It is translated as CASSPAGGQGASQPQHF.